The sequence of this TCR beta chain was determined in a study of Ad26.COV2.S vaccination and SARS-CoV-2 variants. Treatment noted: roughly 18 received Ad26.COV2.S at low or high dose, single or two shots; a few received placebo; per-sample allocation not given. On day 63 after the first injection, vaccine and placebo recipients gave samples. An adult donor aged 18-55 years was enrolled in Boston. This table comes from immunoSEQ multiplex PCR, and its TCRdb copy is limited to in-frame clones, with some not included. The table includes around 450,000 clones, about 88% detected once. The source was peripheral blood, collected in a trial of Ad26.COV2.S vaccine versus placebo. This TCR was recovered from a person aged 18 to 59 who received the Ad26.COV2.S COVID-19 vaccine or a placebo.

This chain's CDR3 is CASSFRDLPRETQYF. CDR3 nucleotides: TGTGCCAGCAGTTTCCGGGACCTGCCCAGGGAGACCCAGTACTTC. The chain uses TRBV7-8 and TRBJ2-5; D may be TRBD1 or TRBD2 (5 bases each). CDR3 length equals 15 residues. Trimming removed 6 bases from V and 5 bases from J, with 19 bases in between. Germline V gene data show CDR1 as SGHVS and CDR2 as FQNEAQ.